The rows below give T cell receptor beta chains drawn from one sample of a study of cytomegalovirus exposure and HLA in healthy donors. Here immunoSEQ multiplex PCR was the method, and the copy in TCRdb shows in-frame clones only, minus some. The sample carries under 200,000 clones, 77% recorded once. The sequenced sample consisted of PBMCs. Receptor source: a woman aged 40-49 years in good health and CMV-seropositive. Both conserved end residues are part of each CDR3. A D gene is named only where the DNA matches it firmly. The size field is filled for only some rows; it gives once, few, many or a size class.

cdr3_aa: CASVLAGAYEQYF
cdr3_nt: TGTGCCAGTGTATTAGCGGGGGCCTACGAGCAGTACTTC
j_call: TRBJ2-7
v_call: TRBV2
d_call: TRBD2
clone_size: few

cdr3_aa: CASSEQGAISQPQHF
cdr3_nt: TGTGCCAGCAGTGAACAGGGGGCTATTAGTCAGCCCCAGCATTTT
j_call: TRBJ1-5
v_call: TRBV2
d_call: TRBD1
clone_size: -

cdr3_aa: CASSTNRGHGEQYF
cdr3_nt: TGTGCCAGCAGTACCAACAGGGGGCACGGCGAGCAGTACTTC
j_call: TRBJ2-7
v_call: TRBV6-5
d_call: TRBD1
clone_size: -

cdr3_aa: CASSSEGTAAWEKLFF
cdr3_nt: TGTGCCAGCAGTTCGGAAGGGACAGCGGCTTGGGAAAAACTGTTTTTT
j_call: TRBJ1-4
v_call: TRBV6-5
d_call: TRBD1
clone_size: -

cdr3_aa: CASSVDSGNAIYF
cdr3_nt: TGTGCCAGCAGCGTAGATAGCGGAAACGCCATATATTTT
j_call: TRBJ1-3
v_call: TRBV9
d_call: -
clone_size: -

cdr3_aa: CASSMGRLNTEAFF
cdr3_nt: TGTGCCAGTAGTATGGGCAGACTAAACACTGAAGCTTTCTTT
j_call: TRBJ1-1
v_call: TRBV19
d_call: -
clone_size: -

cdr3_aa: CASSQAGGGHEKLFF
cdr3_nt: TGCGCCAGCAGCCAAGCGGGGGGGGGTCATGAAAAACTGTTTTTT
j_call: TRBJ1-4
v_call: TRBV4-3
d_call: -
clone_size: -

cdr3_aa: CASTRFKGSGGSETQYF
cdr3_nt: TGTGCCAGCACCCGATTTAAGGGTAGCGGGGGCTCGGAGACCCAGTACTTC
j_call: TRBJ2-5
v_call: TRBV2
d_call: TRBD2
clone_size: -

cdr3_aa: CASSLPGTGDTQYF
cdr3_nt: TGTGCCAGCAGCCTCCCCGGGACAGGAGATACGCAGTATTTT
j_call: TRBJ2-3
v_call: TRBV7-2
d_call: TRBD1
clone_size: -

cdr3_aa: CASSQGHMAGYTF
cdr3_nt: TGTGCCAGCAGCCAAGGACATATGGCTGGCTACACCTTC
j_call: TRBJ1-2
v_call: TRBV6-1
d_call: -
clone_size: -

cdr3_aa: CASSRTGDGNTIYF
cdr3_nt: TGTGCCAGCTCGCGGACAGGGGACGGAAACACCATATATTTT
j_call: TRBJ1-3
v_call: TRBV18
d_call: TRBD1
clone_size: -

cdr3_aa: CASSINGRVGSYEQYF
cdr3_nt: TGTGCCAGTAGTATAAATGGCAGGGTGGGGTCCTACGAGCAGTACTTC
j_call: TRBJ2-7
v_call: TRBV19
d_call: -
clone_size: -

cdr3_aa: CAWSVRGQGVYEQYF
cdr3_nt: TGTGCCTGGAGTGTACGGGGACAGGGGGTCTACGAGCAGTACTTC
j_call: TRBJ2-7
v_call: TRBV30
d_call: TRBD1
clone_size: few

cdr3_aa: CASSLVLAVSTGELFF
cdr3_nt: TGTGCCAGCAGCTTAGTACTAGCGGTTAGCACCGGGGAGCTGTTTTTT
j_call: TRBJ2-2
v_call: TRBV11-3
d_call: TRBD2
clone_size: -

cdr3_aa: CASSLTSGLATIPYEQYF
cdr3_nt: TGTGCCAGCAGCTTAACCTCGGGACTAGCAACGATCCCCTACGAGCAGTACTTC
j_call: TRBJ2-7
v_call: TRBV7-2
d_call: TRBD2
clone_size: -

cdr3_aa: CASSELRGYEQYF
cdr3_nt: TGCGCCAGCAGTGAACTGAGAGGCTACGAGCAGTACTTC
j_call: TRBJ2-7
v_call: TRBV10-1
d_call: -
clone_size: few

cdr3_aa: CASSISGKTDEKLFF
cdr3_nt: TGCGCCAGCAGCATCTCAGGGAAGACAGATGAAAAACTGTTTTTT
j_call: TRBJ1-4
v_call: TRBV5-1
d_call: -
clone_size: -

cdr3_aa: CASSSGTQGTEAFF
cdr3_nt: TGCGCCAGCAGCTCAGGTACACAGGGCACTGAAGCTTTCTTT
j_call: TRBJ1-1
v_call: TRBV5-1
d_call: -
clone_size: -

cdr3_aa: CASSPLRGSSYNEQFF
cdr3_nt: TGTGCCAGCAGCCCTTTACGGGGAAGCTCCTACAATGAGCAGTTCTTC
j_call: TRBJ2-1
v_call: TRBV11-2
d_call: -
clone_size: -

cdr3_aa: CASSSYRDSGRTDTQYF
cdr3_nt: TGTGCCAGCAGCTCCTACCGGGACAGTGGACGCACAGATACGCAGTATTTT
j_call: TRBJ2-3
v_call: TRBV5-6
d_call: TRBD1
clone_size: -

cdr3_aa: CASSSTGGRTEAFF
cdr3_nt: TGTGCCAGCAGTAGTACAGGGGGCCGGACTGAAGCTTTCTTT
j_call: TRBJ1-1
v_call: TRBV2
d_call: TRBD1
clone_size: -

cdr3_aa: CASSQTGDGYTF
cdr3_nt: TGTGCCAGCAGTCAGACAGGGGATGGCTACACCTTC
j_call: TRBJ1-2
v_call: TRBV28
d_call: TRBD1
clone_size: -

cdr3_aa: CASSLAEGGGSPLHF
cdr3_nt: TGCGCCAGCAGCTTGGCCGAGGGTGGAGGGTCACCCCTCCACTTT
j_call: TRBJ1-6
v_call: TRBV5-1
d_call: -
clone_size: -

cdr3_aa: CASSFYSGGNEKLFF
cdr3_nt: TGTGCCAGCAGCTTCTACTCTGGCGGCAATGAAAAACTGTTTTTT
j_call: TRBJ1-4
v_call: TRBV2
d_call: -
clone_size: -

cdr3_aa: CASTWAGGLDTQYF
cdr3_nt: TGTGCCAGCACTTGGGCGGGAGGGTTAGATACGCAGTATTTT
j_call: TRBJ2-3
v_call: TRBV25-1
d_call: TRBD2
clone_size: once

cdr3_aa: CASSHPKAANWNTEAFF
cdr3_nt: TGTGCCAGCAGCCACCCAAAGGCGGCCAATTGGAACACTGAAGCTTTCTTT
j_call: TRBJ1-1
v_call: TRBV7-2
d_call: -
clone_size: -

cdr3_aa: CASSPGEGGVYGYTF
cdr3_nt: TGTGCCAGCTCACCAGGAGAAGGGGGGGTCTATGGCTACACCTTC
j_call: TRBJ1-2
v_call: TRBV18
d_call: -
clone_size: -

cdr3_aa: CAIRDSTSQNEQFF
cdr3_nt: TGTGCCATCAGAGACTCAACCTCTCAAAATGAGCAGTTCTTC
j_call: TRBJ2-1
v_call: TRBV10-3
d_call: -
clone_size: once

cdr3_aa: CASSYRTGPYEQYF
cdr3_nt: TGTGCCAGCAGCTATCGGACAGGGCCCTACGAGCAGTACTTC
j_call: TRBJ2-7
v_call: TRBV12-1
d_call: -
clone_size: -

cdr3_aa: CASSPGGGGLKETQYF
cdr3_nt: TGTGCCAGCAGCCCCGGAGGGGGGGGGTTGAAAGAGACCCAGTACTTC
j_call: TRBJ2-5
v_call: TRBV6-6
d_call: -
clone_size: -

cdr3_aa: CASSQPTGKSGNTIYF
cdr3_nt: TGTGCCAGCAGCCAACCTACAGGGAAATCAGGAAACACCATATATTTT
j_call: TRBJ1-3
v_call: TRBV7-2
d_call: -
clone_size: once

cdr3_aa: CASGGTATAETQYF
cdr3_nt: TGCGCCAGCGGCGGGACAGCCACTGCAGAGACCCAGTACTTC
j_call: TRBJ2-5
v_call: TRBV5-1
d_call: -
clone_size: -

cdr3_aa: CASSLLGTGGFTDTQYF
cdr3_nt: TGCGCCAGCAGCCTATTGGGAACAGGGGGATTCACAGATACGCAGTATTTT
j_call: TRBJ2-3
v_call: TRBV5-1
d_call: TRBD1
clone_size: -

cdr3_aa: CASSLVIIAGGDEQFF
cdr3_nt: TGTGCCAGCAGCTTAGTAATTATAGCGGGAGGGGATGAGCAGTTCTTC
j_call: TRBJ2-1
v_call: TRBV7-2
d_call: TRBD2
clone_size: -

cdr3_aa: CASSPRGAFSYEQYF
cdr3_nt: TGCGCCAGCAGCCCTCGGGGGGCCTTCTCCTACGAGCAGTACTTC
j_call: TRBJ2-7
v_call: TRBV5-1
d_call: -
clone_size: once

cdr3_aa: CASSPREQMNTGELFF
cdr3_nt: TGTGCCAGCAGCCCGAGGGAACAGATGAACACCGGGGAGCTGTTTTTT
j_call: TRBJ2-2
v_call: TRBV7-2
d_call: -
clone_size: few

cdr3_aa: CASSFYQDYGYTF
cdr3_nt: TGTGCCAGCAGCTTTTATCAGGACTATGGCTACACCTTC
j_call: TRBJ1-2
v_call: TRBV5-4
d_call: -
clone_size: -

cdr3_aa: CASSQSSLAGGSAEAFF
cdr3_nt: TGTGCCAGCAGTCAGAGTTCGCTCGCAGGGGGCTCCGCTGAAGCTTTCTTT
j_call: TRBJ1-1
v_call: TRBV28
d_call: TRBD1
clone_size: few

cdr3_aa: CASSLQGAYQPQHF
cdr3_nt: TGTGCCAGTAGTCTCCAGGGGGCCTATCAGCCCCAGCATTTT
j_call: TRBJ1-5
v_call: TRBV19
d_call: TRBD1
clone_size: few

cdr3_aa: CSSSSGGQFFNEKLFF
cdr3_nt: TGTTCCAGCAGCTCGGGGGGACAATTCTTTAATGAAAAACTGTTTTTT
j_call: TRBJ1-4
v_call: TRBV7-9
d_call: -
clone_size: -

cdr3_aa: CASSHQAIYGGYTF
cdr3_nt: TGTGCCAGCAGCCATCAGGCTATTTACGGAGGCTACACCTTC
j_call: TRBJ1-2
v_call: TRBV5-6
d_call: -
clone_size: once

cdr3_aa: CASSQGQGGEKLFF
cdr3_nt: TGCGCCAGCAGCCAGGGACAGGGAGGTGAAAAACTGTTTTTT
j_call: TRBJ1-4
v_call: TRBV4-3
d_call: TRBD1
clone_size: -

cdr3_aa: CASSPRTGGVYGYTF
cdr3_nt: TGTGCCAGCAGCCCAAGGACAGGGGGCGTCTACGGCTACACCTTC
j_call: TRBJ1-2
v_call: TRBV14
d_call: TRBD1
clone_size: -

cdr3_aa: CASSYSPGGTYGYTF
cdr3_nt: TGTGCCAGCAGTTACTCCCCAGGGGGCACCTATGGCTACACCTTC
j_call: TRBJ1-2
v_call: TRBV6-5
d_call: TRBD1
clone_size: -

cdr3_aa: CASSPGDSGAYEQYF
cdr3_nt: TGCGCCAGCAGCCCCGGGGACAGTGGGGCCTACGAGCAGTACTTC
j_call: TRBJ2-7
v_call: TRBV5-1
d_call: TRBD1
clone_size: -

cdr3_aa: CAWSVSGVRREQYF
cdr3_nt: TGTGCCTGGAGCGTTAGCGGGGTGCGGCGGGAGCAGTACTTC
j_call: TRBJ2-7
v_call: TRBV30
d_call: TRBD2
clone_size: -

cdr3_aa: CASSVGGETQYF
cdr3_nt: TGTGCCAGCAGTGTGGGGGGAGAGACCCAGTACTTC
j_call: TRBJ2-5
v_call: TRBV2
d_call: -
clone_size: -

cdr3_aa: CASSTDRGGTQYF
cdr3_nt: TGTGCCAGCAGTACCGACAGGGGAGGAACGCAGTATTTT
j_call: TRBJ2-3
v_call: TRBV27
d_call: TRBD1
clone_size: -

cdr3_aa: CASSFVMNSQPQHF
cdr3_nt: TGTGCCAGCAGTTTCGTCATGAACAGCCAGCCCCAGCATTTT
j_call: TRBJ1-5
v_call: TRBV28
d_call: -
clone_size: -